A single sample gave rise to the 7 T cell receptor beta chains below, sequenced in a study of neurological immune-mediated disorders. TCRdb analysed the 5' RACE reads with MiXCR anew, one entry per CDR3 protein. Seen here are fewer than 20,000 distinct CDR3 sequences, 25% to 30% observed once, and the top ten hold roughly a third. The sample taken for sequencing was PBMCs. The receptors stem from a middle-aged man with HTLV-1-associated myelopathy (HAM/TSP).

The chain recombines TRBV27 with TRBJ2-3; the D gene is possibly TRBD2 (7 bases). The CDR3 is 15 residues long. V dropped 2 bases and J dropped 7 bases, with 16 bases sitting between them. The germline V gene has CDR1 MNHEY and CDR2 SMNVEV (reference sequence). This CDR3 reads CASSLVGGLTNTQYF. The CDR3 DNA sequence: TGTGCCAGCAGTTTAGTGGGGGGGCTAACCAATACGCAGTATTTT.

This clonotype has more than one count but fewer than ten. V gene TRBV5-1 combines with J gene TRBJ1-1; TRBD1 might be the D (6 bases). V was shortened by 6 bases and J by 5 bases, with 23 bases between the two germline ends. The germline V gene has CDR1 SGHRS and CDR2 YFSETQ. The CDR3 is 16 amino acids. The CDR3 protein is CASNPSVGGRQTEAFF. The CDR3 DNA sequence: TGCGCCAGCAACCCCAGTGTTGGGGGGCGTCAGACTGAAGCTTTCTTT.

This clonotype occurred many times. The chain carries TRBV7-6 and TRBJ1-1; D gene unclear. Germline V gives CDR1 SGHVS, CDR2 FNYEAQ. CDR3 length: 12 residues. V was trimmed by 5 bases and J by 4 bases, leaving 8 bases between them. For the CDR3, the DNA is TGTGCCAGCAGCCGTGCGGGCACTGAAGCTTTCTTT. Protein: CASSRAGTEAFF.

This clonotype showed up just a few times. This rearrangement joins TRBV20-1 to TRBJ2-2; D is possibly TRBD1 (6 bases). Trimming stripped 6 bases from V and 6 bases from J, with 11 bases between. Germline V gene sequence: CDR1 DFQATT, CDR2 SNEGSKA (reference sequence). The CDR3 runs to 12 residues. CDR3 loop: CSAEDRSGELFF. In nucleotides, the CDR3 is TGCAGTGCCGAGGACAGATCCGGGGAGCTGTTTTTT.

This clonotype was counted ten times or more. The chain has TRBV5-6 and TRBJ2-2; the match to TRBD2 covers 13 bases. This CDR3 has 17 amino acids. V gave up 4 bases and J gave up 0 bases; unmatched junction bases: 3. Per germline, CDR1 SGHDT and CDR2 YYEEEE. The CDR3 DNA is TGTGCCAGCAGCCTAGGACTAGCGGGAGCGAACACCGGGGAGCTGTTTTTT. Its translation: CASSLGLAGANTGELFF.

V gene TRBV5-1 combines with J gene TRBJ2-3; TRBD1 matches 7 bases. CDR3 length equals 16 residues. Germline lookup yields CDR1 SGHRS and CDR2 YFSETQ. V shed 0 bases and J 3 bases; nucleotides not matched to a gene: 7. The CDR3 reads CASSLADDRVTDTQYF. The CDR3 region has the DNA TGCGCCAGCAGCTTGGCCGACGACAGGGTGACAGATACGCAGTATTTT.

Of note for this clonotype: A much bigger clone sits one base away, suggesting this may be a read error. This chain joins TRBV20-1 and TRBJ2-5; D remains unclear. The CDR3 is 10 residues long. V lost 4 bases and J 5 bases, leaving 5 bases between the germline ends. Germline V CDR1 and CDR2: DFQATT, SNEGSKA (reference sequence). The CDR3 DNA is TGCAGTGCTACCGACGAGACCCAGTACTTC. Amino acids: CSATDETQYF.